This T cell receptor (beta chain) is drawn from a study of shared clonotypes between healthy human individuals. Study in general: Per donor, CD8 memory used one plate, CD8 naive used two, CD4 memory used three and CD4 naive used three.

Overall study results and limits: Memory subsets had estimated richness that was generally smaller than that of naive subsets. Depth of sequencing was expected to influence donor clonotype sharing. Generation probabilities of non-shared clonotypes were lower (relative to those shared by all four donors).

The assay was immunoSEQ multiplex PCR, and TCRdb's table has in-frame clones only and misses some. The sample shows hundreds of thousands of clones, less than 85% of them seen only once. Remarks on this clone: Its target is unknown. The same CDR3 arises from other DNA sequences in this sample as well.

The source material was memory CD4+ T cells sorted from blood. The sample's subset: CD45RA-negative fraction. This clonotype originated in a woman in her 30s in good health.

The CDR3 DNA reads TGTGCCAGCAGTGAAGCGTGGGATCAGCCCCAGCATTTT. It is translated as CASSEAWDQPQHF. V and J are TRBV6-1 and TRBJ1-5; D unresolved. The V gene lost 0 bases and the J gene lost 5 bases, with 5 bases spanning the gap. The CDR3 has 13 amino acids. Germline V gene sequence: CDR1 MNHNS, CDR2 SASEGT.